The clone carrying this T cell receptor beta chain was seen many times. The antigen remains undetermined. TCRdb recomputed calls from the 5' RACE reads with MiXCR, one row per CDR3 protein. The sample records roughly 54,000 distinct CDR3 sequences, about a sixth being singletons. Study-level findings and limits: Whole repertoires were not studied in the larger cohort, only one V-J beta rearrangement. In terms of TCR gene usage, tumor memory CD4+ T cells clustered together with blood and lymph node memory CD4+ cells, as well as with lymph node naive CD4+ cells. Tumor Treg TCRs overlapped most with tumor naive CD4+ cells.

Germline CDR1 reads SGHTA; CDR2 reads FQGNSA. The V segment lost 5 bases and the J segment 1 base; nucleotides outside the gene matches: 4. The CDR3 contains 15 residues. Naive CD4+ T cells were purified with Tregs depleted by CD25. V is TRBV7-2 and J is TRBJ2-7, with TRBD2 matching 11 bases. Sequenced sample: naive CD4+ T cells sorted from blood. Described subset: naive CD4+ T cells, CD4+CD45RA+CD25-. The TCR was taken from a female donor with breast cancer. The CDR3 bases are TGTGCCAGCAGCAGGCCTAGCGGGGGGTCCTACGAGCAGTACTTC. Translation gives CASSRPSGGSYEQYF.